This T cell receptor beta chain was observed in a study of cytomegalovirus exposure and HLA in healthy donors. Notes on the study in general: Immune exposure information available was restricted to CMV serostatus.

Use of 60 Vbeta and 13 Jbeta primers characterized the PCR. Generated by immunoSEQ multiplex PCR, the TCRdb table keeps only in-frame clones and is missing some. The repertoire holds around 150,000 clones, with about 65% as singletons. For this clone: The target antigen is unknown.

This receptor was obtained from a woman aged 18-35 years in good health and CMV-seropositive. The sample comprised PBMCs.

The CDR3 sequence: CASTDPGNTIYF. The CDR3 region has the DNA TGCGCCAGCACAGATCCTGGAAACACCATATATTTT. The V gene is TRBV5-1, the J gene TRBJ1-3; D remains ambiguous. Trimming pared 6 bases from V and 2 bases from J, leaving 6 bases between. From germline, CDR1 is SGHRS and CDR2 YFSETQ. This CDR3 spans 12 amino acids.